This TCR beta chain appears in the sequencing data of a study of neurological immune-mediated disorders. Synthesis of cDNA was accomplished via 5'RACE employing 10-nucleotide random UMIs. In TCRdb, the 5' RACE reads were re-called with MiXCR into one record per CDR3 protein. This sample has some 89,000 distinct CDR3 sequences, with around 4.7% found just once. Germline lookup yields CDR1 MNHEY and CDR2 SMNVEV (reference sequence). The V gene lost 2 bases and the J gene lost 6 bases, with 8 bases spanning the gap. This CDR3 has 13 residues. In this sample, this clonotype turned up many times. As to time point: longitudinal time-point 3.

The chain recombines TRBV27 with TRBJ1-5; possible D gene TRBD1, 6 bases. The sequenced sample was PBMCs. The sequence was collected from a woman aged 55-69 years with multiple sclerosis. The CDR3 is CASSLDRFQPQHF. The CDR3 DNA reads TGTGCCAGCAGTTTAGACAGGTTTCAGCCCCAGCATTTT.